This TCR beta chain was identified during a study of T cells after yellow fever vaccination. This clonotype was counted a few times. What it recognizes is unknown. Broader study findings: Only a small proportion of the clonotypes turned up in both the CD4 and the CD8 compartments, likely arising from convergent recombination.

Via MiXCR, TCRdb re-called the 5' RACE reads, giving one row per CDR3 protein. The sample has 150,000 to 200,000 distinct CDR3 sequences, approximately 10% seen once; the top ten hold approximately 34%. CDR1 SEHNR and CDR2 FQNEAQ come from the germline V gene (reference sequence). This CDR3 has 16 amino acids. Deletions cut 5 bases from V and 3 bases from J, with 19 bases between. This chain links TRBV7-9 with TRBJ1-2; D remains ambiguous. This clonotype was sampled from a man between 18 and 29 years old who received the YFV17D yellow fever vaccine. The material was CD8+ T cells sorted from PBMCs, obtained 15 days after the yellow fever booster vaccination. The CDR3 nucleotides are TGTGCCAGCAGCGTTTCCTTCGGCGTCCTGGACTATGGCTACACCTTC. Protein: CASSVSFGVLDYGYTF.